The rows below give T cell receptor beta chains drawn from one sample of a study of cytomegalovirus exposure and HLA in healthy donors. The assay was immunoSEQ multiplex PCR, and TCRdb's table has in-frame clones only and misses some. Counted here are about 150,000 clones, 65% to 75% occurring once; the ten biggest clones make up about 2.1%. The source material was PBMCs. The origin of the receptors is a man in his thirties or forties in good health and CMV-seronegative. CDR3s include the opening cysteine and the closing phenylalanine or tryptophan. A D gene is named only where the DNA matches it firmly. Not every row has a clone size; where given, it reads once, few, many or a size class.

CDR3 DNA: TGTGCCAGCAGCTGGGGGCAAGATACGCAGTATTTT
CDR3 protein: CASSWGQDTQYF
J gene: TRBJ2-3
clone size: NA
D gene: NA
V gene: TRBV5-4

CDR3 DNA: TGTGCCACCAGCAGAGCTACTCCTAATGAAAAACTGTTTTTT
CDR3 protein: CATSRATPNEKLFF
J gene: TRBJ1-4
clone size: NA
D gene: NA
V gene: TRBV15

CDR3 DNA: TGTGCCAGCAGCGTCGTTCTTCGGGGCACAGATACGCAGTATTTT
CDR3 protein: CASSVVLRGTDTQYF
J gene: TRBJ2-3
clone size: NA
D gene: NA
V gene: TRBV5-6

CDR3 DNA: TGTGCCAGCAGTTTTAGCGGGGGAACCTACAATGAGCAGTTCTTC
CDR3 protein: CASSFSGGTYNEQFF
J gene: TRBJ2-1
clone size: NA
D gene: TRBD2
V gene: TRBV7-2

CDR3 DNA: TGTGCCACCAGCAGAGATCTGAGCCGGGGGAATGAGCAGTTCTTC
CDR3 protein: CATSRDLSRGNEQFF
J gene: TRBJ2-1
clone size: NA
D gene: NA
V gene: TRBV15

CDR3 DNA: TGTGCCAGCAGCTTGTCCGCCAGAGGGCAAGAGACCCAGTACTTC
CDR3 protein: CASSLSARGQETQYF
J gene: TRBJ2-5
clone size: NA
D gene: NA
V gene: TRBV5-8

CDR3 DNA: TGTGCCAGCAGCTTCCTCCTCCAATCCGGGACAGGGAACTATGGCTACACCTTC
CDR3 protein: CASSFLLQSGTGNYGYTF
J gene: TRBJ1-2
clone size: NA
D gene: TRBD1
V gene: TRBV13

CDR3 DNA: TGTGCCAGCAGTGGACAGGGCTACGAGCAGTACTTC
CDR3 protein: CASSGQGYEQYF
J gene: TRBJ2-7
clone size: NA
D gene: TRBD1
V gene: TRBV6-1

CDR3 DNA: TGTGCCAGCAGCCAAGGGTGGACAGATAACACCGGGGAGCTGTTTTTT
CDR3 protein: CASSQGWTDNTGELFF
J gene: TRBJ2-2
clone size: NA
D gene: NA
V gene: TRBV4-2

CDR3 DNA: TGTGCCAGCAGTCCGCCAGCGGGGGCCCTCACAGATACGCAGTATTTT
CDR3 protein: CASSPPAGALTDTQYF
J gene: TRBJ2-3
clone size: few
D gene: TRBD2
V gene: TRBV27

CDR3 DNA: TGTGCCAGTAGTGTGATGGGGGCCGAGGAGACCCAGTACTTC
CDR3 protein: CASSVMGAEETQYF
J gene: TRBJ2-5
clone size: NA
D gene: NA
V gene: TRBV19

CDR3 DNA: TGTGCCAGTAGTATGGGACAGGGGGTTCAGCCCCAGCATTTT
CDR3 protein: CASSMGQGVQPQHF
J gene: TRBJ1-5
clone size: once
D gene: TRBD1
V gene: TRBV19

CDR3 DNA: TGTGCCAGCAGCTACACAGAGAAATCTACCTACGAGCAGTACTTC
CDR3 protein: CASSYTEKSTYEQYF
J gene: TRBJ2-7
clone size: NA
D gene: NA
V gene: TRBV6-6

CDR3 DNA: TGTGCCAGCAGCGAAAACAGGGATAATCAGCCCCAGCATTTT
CDR3 protein: CASSENRDNQPQHF
J gene: TRBJ1-5
clone size: NA
D gene: NA
V gene: TRBV28

CDR3 DNA: TGTGCCAGCAGCTTAGGGGCAGGGCGGGAGACTGAAGCTTTCTTT
CDR3 protein: CASSLGAGRETEAFF
J gene: TRBJ1-1
clone size: NA
D gene: NA
V gene: TRBV13

CDR3 DNA: TGTGCCAGCAGCTTGCAGGGGGGAACCTACAATGAGCAGTTCTTC
CDR3 protein: CASSLQGGTYNEQFF
J gene: TRBJ2-1
clone size: NA
D gene: NA
V gene: TRBV5-5

CDR3 DNA: TGTGCCAGCAGTTATGGGTTGGACACTGGCTACACCTTC
CDR3 protein: CASSYGLDTGYTF
J gene: TRBJ1-2
clone size: NA
D gene: NA
V gene: TRBV6-5

CDR3 DNA: TGTGCCAGCAGCCAGGGACAGGGAGAGTTGCAGCCCCAGCATTTT
CDR3 protein: CASSQGQGELQPQHF
J gene: TRBJ1-5
clone size: few
D gene: TRBD1
V gene: TRBV7-8

CDR3 DNA: TGTGCCAGCAGTCTACGACAGGGCCCCTACGAGCAGTACTTC
CDR3 protein: CASSLRQGPYEQYF
J gene: TRBJ2-7
clone size: NA
D gene: TRBD1
V gene: TRBV27

CDR3 DNA: TGTGCCAGCAGCCAAGGACAGGGGGACACTGAAGCTTTCTTT
CDR3 protein: CASSQGQGDTEAFF
J gene: TRBJ1-1
clone size: NA
D gene: TRBD1
V gene: TRBV4-2

CDR3 DNA: TGTGCCAGCAGTAGGGACAGCTCCTACGAGCAGTACTTC
CDR3 protein: CASSRDSSYEQYF
J gene: TRBJ2-7
clone size: NA
D gene: TRBD1
V gene: TRBV27

CDR3 DNA: TGTGCCAGCAGCTTCCGGGACACGCAAGAAAAACTGTTTTTT
CDR3 protein: CASSFRDTQEKLFF
J gene: TRBJ1-4
clone size: few
D gene: NA
V gene: TRBV7-9

CDR3 DNA: TGTGCCAGCAGTTTACTAAATGAGCAGTTCTTC
CDR3 protein: CASSLLNEQFF
J gene: TRBJ2-1
clone size: NA
D gene: NA
V gene: TRBV28

CDR3 DNA: TGCGCCAGCAGCTTGGTTAATCGGGGATTTATGAACACTGAAGCTTTCTTT
CDR3 protein: CASSLVNRGFMNTEAFF
J gene: TRBJ1-1
clone size: NA
D gene: NA
V gene: TRBV5-1

CDR3 DNA: TGTGCCAGCTCACCTAGGGAGGCTGGGGCCAACGTCCTGACTTTC
CDR3 protein: CASSPREAGANVLTF
J gene: TRBJ2-6
clone size: NA
D gene: NA
V gene: TRBV18

CDR3 DNA: TGTGCCATCAGCAATAGCGGGGGCACAGATACGCAGTATTTT
CDR3 protein: CAISNSGGTDTQYF
J gene: TRBJ2-3
clone size: NA
D gene: TRBD2
V gene: TRBV10-3

CDR3 DNA: TGTGCCAGCAGTGGAGGAGCGGGGGGGCCTGGAGAGACCCAGTACTTC
CDR3 protein: CASSGGAGGPGETQYF
J gene: TRBJ2-5
clone size: NA
D gene: TRBD2
V gene: TRBV2

CDR3 DNA: TGTGCCAGCACGGCAGGGGTCCAACCTGGAAACACCATATATTTT
CDR3 protein: CASTAGVQPGNTIYF
J gene: TRBJ1-3
clone size: NA
D gene: NA
V gene: TRBV6-6

CDR3 DNA: TGCGCCAGCAGCTCATACGGGGGTTTGAACACTGAAGCTTTCTTT
CDR3 protein: CASSSYGGLNTEAFF
J gene: TRBJ1-1
clone size: NA
D gene: NA
V gene: TRBV5-1

CDR3 DNA: TGTGCCAGCAGTGTTCAAAACACTGAAGCTTTCTTT
CDR3 protein: CASSVQNTEAFF
J gene: TRBJ1-1
clone size: NA
D gene: NA
V gene: TRBV2

CDR3 DNA: TGCGCCAGCAGCTTGATGACAGCCAACTATGGCTACACCTTC
CDR3 protein: CASSLMTANYGYTF
J gene: TRBJ1-2
clone size: NA
D gene: NA
V gene: TRBV5-1

CDR3 DNA: TGTGCCAGCAGCTTAGGGCAGTCGGGCACCGGGGAGCTGTTTTTT
CDR3 protein: CASSLGQSGTGELFF
J gene: TRBJ2-2
clone size: NA
D gene: NA
V gene: TRBV13

CDR3 DNA: TGTGCCAGCAGCTTGAATAGCGGGGGGGCCGTAGGAAATGAGCAGTTCTTC
CDR3 protein: CASSLNSGGAVGNEQFF
J gene: TRBJ2-1
clone size: NA
D gene: TRBD2
V gene: TRBV11-1

CDR3 DNA: TGCGCCAGCAGCTTGGGGGGCTGGGATTCACCCCTCCACTTT
CDR3 protein: CASSLGGWDSPLHF
J gene: TRBJ1-6
clone size: once
D gene: NA
V gene: TRBV5-1

CDR3 DNA: TGTGCCAGCAGTGTTGGCAGGGGCAATGAGCAGTTCTTC
CDR3 protein: CASSVGRGNEQFF
J gene: TRBJ2-1
clone size: NA
D gene: NA
V gene: TRBV2

CDR3 DNA: TGCGCCAGCAGCTTGGGGGTTAGGGGGCACGGGACTGAAGCTTTCTTT
CDR3 protein: CASSLGVRGHGTEAFF
J gene: TRBJ1-1
clone size: few
D gene: TRBD1
V gene: TRBV5-1

CDR3 DNA: TGTGCCTGGAGTGCTCACAGGGGACCGTACTCTGGAAACACCATATATTTT
CDR3 protein: CAWSAHRGPYSGNTIYF
J gene: TRBJ1-3
clone size: NA
D gene: TRBD1
V gene: TRBV30

CDR3 DNA: TGTGCCAGCAGTTTATTGGGGGGGAGGCTTAACTATGGCTACCCCTTC
CDR3 protein: CASSLLGGRLNYGYPF
J gene: TRBJ1-2
clone size: NA
D gene: NA
V gene: TRBV28

CDR3 DNA: TGTGCCAGCAGACCTCTGGGGCAATATAGCAATCAGCCCCAGCATTTT
CDR3 protein: CASRPLGQYSNQPQHF
J gene: TRBJ1-5
clone size: NA
D gene: NA
V gene: TRBV28

CDR3 DNA: TGTGCCAGCAGCCCCGACACCTACACTGAAGCTTTCTTT
CDR3 protein: CASSPDTYTEAFF
J gene: TRBJ1-1
clone size: NA
D gene: NA
V gene: TRBV11-3

CDR3 DNA: TGTGCCAGCAGCTTGGGTCTAGCGGGGGCCGCCTACGAGCAGTACTTC
CDR3 protein: CASSLGLAGAAYEQYF
J gene: TRBJ2-7
clone size: once
D gene: TRBD2
V gene: TRBV5-4